Below, 27 T cell receptor beta chains from the same sample are listed, as sequenced in a study of blood T cell repertoires in COVID-19. The data were produced by immunoSEQ multiplex PCR, yet TCRdb's version contains in-frame clones alone and is incomplete. The top ten clones hold around 3.4% of a sample with 250,000 to 300,000 clones, roughly 77% of them seen once. Sample: peripheral blood. All receptors come from a woman at least 80 years old with acute or convalescent COVID-19.

This clone was found many times. This chain links TRBV20-1 with TRBJ2-7; weak D call: TRBD1 (6 bases). Germline V gene data show CDR1 as DFQATT and CDR2 as SNEGSKA (reference sequence). Trimming removed 6 bases at V and 5 bases at J, with 11 bases between. This CDR3 has 11 residues. CDR3 nucleotide sequence: TGCAGTGCACAACAGGGAGACGAGCAGTACTTC. Amino acid sequence: CSAQQGDEQYF.

The chain links TRBV20-1 to TRBJ2-3; tentatively, D is TRBD2 (7 bases). V lost 3 bases, J lost 0 bases, and 16 bases lay in between. The CDR3 totals 16 residues. Germline loops: CDR1 DFQATT, CDR2 SNEGSKA (reference sequence). This chain's CDR3 is CSASGGGGFSTDTQYF. CDR3 in DNA: TGCAGTGCTAGTGGGGGCGGGGGTTTTAGCACAGATACGCAGTATTTT.

This clone occurred a few times. Other nucleotide sequences in the sample specify the same CDR3. V and J are TRBV7-9 and TRBJ2-7; a weak D match, TRBD1 (5 bases). The germline CDR1 and CDR2 sequences are SEHNR and FQNEAQ (reference sequence). The V end was cut by 3 bases, the J end by 3 bases, with 6 bases between. The CDR3 runs to 12 residues. Here the CDR3 DNA reads TGTGCCAGCAGCTTTCAGGGCTACGAGCAGTACTTC. The encoded protein is CASSFQGYEQYF.

This rearrangement joins TRBV11-2 to TRBJ2-7; 8 nucleotides agree with TRBD2. CDR1 is SGHAT and CDR2 is FQNNGV in the germline V gene. The CDR3 is 15 residues long. V shed 0 bases and J 2 bases; nucleotides not matched to a gene: 3. As DNA, the CDR3 is TGTGCCAGCAGCTTAGAACTAGCGGTGGCCTACGAGCAGTACTTC. Translation gives CASSLELAVAYEQYF.

V usage is TRBV19 and J usage is TRBJ1-1, with D perhaps matching TRBD1 (6 bases). Looked up from germline, CDR1 is LNHDA and CDR2 is SQIVND (reference sequence). This CDR3 spans 15 amino acids. The ends were cut back, 1 base at V and 5 bases at J, with 14 bases in the middle. The CDR3 DNA reads as TGTGCCAGTAGTATAGCGGGCAGGGGTGGGACTGAAGCTTTCTTT. It yields the protein CASSIAGRGGTEAFF.

The chain carries TRBV5-1 and TRBJ2-3; TRBD2 is a possible D gene (6 bases). V was shortened by 4 bases and J by 8 bases, with 14 bases between the two germline ends. The CDR3 covers 13 residues. Germline CDR1 and CDR2: SGHRS and YFSETQ. In nucleotides, the CDR3 is TGCGCCAGCAGCCTTACTTTTAGCGGTACGCAGTATTTT. This encodes CASSLTFSGTQYF.

The chain joins TRBV2 to TRBJ1-1; D unresolved. Germline CDR1 SNHLY, CDR2 FYNNEI. This CDR3 is built from 13 residues. V was shortened by 2 bases and J by 1 base, with 5 bases between the two germline ends. The CDR3 is CASSERRNTEAFF. Written as DNA, the CDR3 is TGTGCCAGCAGTGAAAGGAGGAACACTGAAGCTTTCTTT.

The chain carries TRBV19 and TRBJ2-7; unclear D gene. Germline V gene sequence: CDR1 LNHDA, CDR2 SQIVND (reference sequence). The CDR3 totals 14 residues. Trimming took off 0 bases at V and 3 bases at J, with 9 bases between the two ends. CDR3 region: CASSIDPFSYEQYF. The CDR3 DNA sequence: TGTGCCAGTAGTATAGATCCGTTCAGCTACGAGCAGTACTTC. The whole variable domain, filled in from reference TRBV19 and TRBJ2-7, reads DGGITQSPKYLFRKEGQNVTLSCEQNLNHDAMYWYRQDPGQGLRLIYYSQIVNDFQKGDIAEGYSVSREKKESFPLTVTSAQKNPTAFYLCASSIDPFSYEQYFGPGTRLTVT.

The chain links TRBV2 to TRBJ2-1; 11 bases align to TRBD2. Germline V gene sequence: CDR1 SNHLY, CDR2 FYNNEI. This CDR3 comprises 14 residues. V shed 5 bases, J shed 6 bases, and the junction held 3 bases outside the gene matches. The CDR3 protein is CASSSSGRLNEQFF. DNA for the CDR3: TGTGCCAGCAGTTCTAGCGGGAGGCTCAATGAGCAGTTCTTC.

The chain uses TRBV6-2 or TRBV6-3 and TRBJ1-2; D is undetermined. CDR3 length: 15 residues. CDR1 is MNHEY, CDR2 SVGEGT, per germline. Trimming removed 2 bases at V and 5 bases at J, with 15 bases between. CDR3 loop: CASSYGGVGSYGYTF. The CDR3 DNA follows: TGTGCCAGCAGTTACGGTGGGGTGGGGAGTTATGGCTACACCTTC.

This chain joins TRBV5-1 and TRBJ2-3; D is uncertain. This CDR3 has 16 residues. Between the trimmed V and J ends, which lost 0 bases and 1 base, there was a span of 12 bases. The germline CDR1 and CDR2 sequences are SGHRS and YFSETQ. This chain's CDR3 is CASSLDPVLGTDTQYF. The CDR3 DNA reads TGCGCCAGCAGCTTGGACCCGGTACTGGGCACAGATACGCAGTATTTT.

The chain has TRBV28 and TRBJ2-5; TRBD1 matches 11 bases. J lost 6 bases, V lost 5 bases, and 8 bases had no gene match. This CDR3 has 15 residues. Germline V CDR1 and CDR2: MDHEN, SYDVKM. CDR3 DNA: TGTGCCAGCAGTCCTGGGGGACAGGGGGAACAGACCCAGTACTTC. Protein: CASSPGGQGEQTQYF.

This chain connects TRBV12-5 to TRBJ2-2; D may be TRBD1 (5 bases). The germline CDR1 and CDR2 sequences are LGHNT and FRNRAP. The CDR3 is 16 amino acids. Between the trimmed V and J ends, which lost 2 bases and 1 base, there was a span of 11 bases. CDR3 coding DNA: TGTGCTAGTGGTTTGACCCCCACAGGGAACACCGGGGAGCTGTTTTTT. Amino acids: CASGLTPTGNTGELFF.

The chain recombines TRBV13 with TRBJ1-3; D perhaps matches TRBD1 (6 bases). CDR1 is PRHDT, CDR2 FYEKMQ, per germline (reference sequence). Trimming took 6 bases from V and 2 from J, leaving 11 bases between them. This CDR3 region has 14 residues. CDR3 protein: CASSSQGPGNTIYF. The CDR3 DNA reads as TGTGCCAGCAGTTCCCAGGGGCCTGGAAACACCATATATTTT.

The chain combines TRBV18 with TRBJ1-2; D perhaps matches TRBD1 (6 bases). Germline V gene lookup returns CDR1 KGHSH and CDR2 LQKENI. V lost 2 bases, J lost 4 bases, and 14 bases lay in between. There are 15 residues in the CDR3. This CDR3 is CASSPGTTGTYGYTF. The CDR3, as DNA: TGTGCCAGCTCACCAGGGACAACTGGGACCTATGGCTACACCTTC.

This clone was picked up a small number of times. The V call is TRBV7-9, the J call TRBJ1-1; 7 nucleotides line up with TRBD1. Germline trimming cut 0 bases from V and 6 bases from J; bases unmatched to any gene: 1. Germline V gene sequence: CDR1 SEHNR, CDR2 FQNEAQ (reference sequence). The CDR3 is 13 residues long. This CDR3 is CASSLATGSEAFF. The CDR3 DNA reads as TGTGCCAGCAGCTTAGCGACAGGGTCTGAAGCTTTCTTT.

The genes are TRBV19 and TRBJ2-1; a weak D match, TRBD2 (6 bases). V lost 0 bases and J lost 7, with 22 bases in between. Germline lookup yields CDR1 LNHDA and CDR2 SQIVND (reference sequence). The CDR3 spans 18 residues. CDR3 protein: CASSIDLGGHPRENEQFF. DNA of the CDR3: TGTGCCAGTAGTATAGATCTAGGAGGGCACCCAAGAGAGAATGAGCAGTTCTTC.

The genes are TRBV18 and TRBJ2-7; tentatively, D is TRBD1 (6 bases). Looked up from germline, CDR1 is KGHSH and CDR2 is LQKENI. V lost 5 bases, J lost 7 bases, and 12 bases lay in between. This CDR3 contains 12 residues. For the CDR3, the DNA is TGTGCCAGCTCAGGGGGCGCTAGGGAGCAGTACTTC. The encoded protein is CASSGGAREQYF.

V usage is TRBV5-1 and J usage is TRBJ2-1, with TRBD1 matching 7 bases. The CDR3 contains 13 residues. Unmatched junction bases numbered 8, after V lost 5 bases and J lost 9 bases. Per the germline V gene, CDR1 is SGHRS and CDR2 is YFSETQ. The CDR3 sequence is CASRLNTGAEQFF. The CDR3 nucleotides are TGCGCCAGCAGACTAAATACAGGGGCTGAGCAGTTCTTC.

V gene TRBV4-3 combines with J gene TRBJ2-3; the match to TRBD2 covers 11 bases. CDR1 and CDR2 (germline): LGHNA, YSLEER. J lost 6 bases, V lost 1 base, and 9 bases had no gene match. This CDR3 has 17 residues. The CDR3 sequence: CASSQGRLAGGRDTQYF. CDR3 sequence (DNA): TGCGCCAGCAGCCAAGGGCGTCTAGCGGGGGGCCGGGATACGCAGTATTTT.

CDR3 nucleotides: TGCGCCAGCAGCTCGTCAGGGGGAAGCTCCTACGAGCAGTACTTC. Its translation: CASSSSGGSSYEQYF. J is TRBJ2-7 and V is TRBV5-1; 7 positions match TRBD1. CDR3 length: 15 residues. The junction had 6 bases not matched to a gene; V was cut back by 3 bases and J by 0 bases. CDR1 is SGHRS and CDR2 is YFSETQ in the germline V gene.

The chain uses TRBV4-1 and TRBJ2-6, with 12 bases matching TRBD2. This CDR3 contains 19 residues. The germline CDR1 and CDR2 sequences are MGHRA and YSYEKL. V gave up 3 bases and J gave up 1 base; unmatched junction bases: 7. The CDR3 sequence is CASSQPLAGGPSGANVLTF. In nucleotides, the CDR3 is TGCGCCAGCAGCCAGCCCCTAGCGGGGGGGCCTTCTGGGGCCAACGTCCTGACTTTC.

The gene calls are TRBV19 and TRBJ1-3, with D tentatively TRBD1 (6 bases). Germline V gene data show CDR1 as LNHDA and CDR2 as SQIVND (reference sequence). The CDR3 loop spans 17 amino acids. V lost 4 bases to trimming and J lost 3 bases, with 19 bases between them. CDR3 in DNA: TGTGCCAGTAGTACCGAACGCCGGGGACAAGGTGGAAACACCATATATTTT. Translating it yields CASSTERRGQGGNTIYF. The whole variable domain, remainder taken from reference TRBV19 and TRBJ1-3, is DGGITQSPKYLFRKEGQNVTLSCEQNLNHDAMYWYRQDPGQGLRLIYYSQIVNDFQKGDIAEGYSVSREKKESFPLTVTSAQKNPTAFYLCASSTERRGQGGNTIYFGEGSWLTVV.

The genes are TRBV30 and TRBJ1-3, with 7 positions matching TRBD1. Germline values: CDR1 GTSNPN, CDR2 SVGIG (reference sequence). J lost 1 base, V lost 8 bases, and 5 bases had no gene match. The CDR3 is 13 amino acids. The CDR3 protein is CAATRGSGNTIYF. As DNA, the CDR3 is TGTGCCGCAACCAGGGGGTCTGGAAACACCATATATTTT.

This sequence joins TRBV6-6 and TRBJ1-6; 8 bases agree with TRBD1. From germline, CDR1 is MNHNY and CDR2 SVGAGI (reference sequence). V was pared by 6 bases and J by 0 bases, with 16 bases of the junction left unmatched. The CDR3 runs 20 residues. The DNA for the CDR3 is TGTGCCAGCAGCCCGGGACAGGCGACCCGTCCCAGCTCCTATAATTCACCCCTCCACTTT. Protein sequence: CASSPGQATRPSSYNSPLHF.

This clone was detected a few times. The chain's CDR3 is CASSPWDSLNYGYTF. CDR3 bases: TGTGCCAGCTCACCCTGGGACAGCCTAAACTATGGCTACACCTTC. The chain combines TRBV18 with TRBJ1-2; 7 positions agree with TRBD1. After removal of 3 bases from V and 2 bases from J, the junction contained 6 bases not matched to a gene. CDR3 length equals 15 residues. Germline V lookup: CDR1 KGHSH, CDR2 LQKENI.

The chain carries TRBV18 and TRBJ1-2; D is ambiguous. The CDR3 length is 15 residues. Trimming pared 3 bases from V and 0 bases from J, leaving 11 bases between. Germline V gives CDR1 KGHSH, CDR2 LQKENI. CDR3 bases: TGTGCCAGCTCACCCAACACGGGAACTAACTATGGCTACACCTTC. It codes for CASSPNTGTNYGYTF.